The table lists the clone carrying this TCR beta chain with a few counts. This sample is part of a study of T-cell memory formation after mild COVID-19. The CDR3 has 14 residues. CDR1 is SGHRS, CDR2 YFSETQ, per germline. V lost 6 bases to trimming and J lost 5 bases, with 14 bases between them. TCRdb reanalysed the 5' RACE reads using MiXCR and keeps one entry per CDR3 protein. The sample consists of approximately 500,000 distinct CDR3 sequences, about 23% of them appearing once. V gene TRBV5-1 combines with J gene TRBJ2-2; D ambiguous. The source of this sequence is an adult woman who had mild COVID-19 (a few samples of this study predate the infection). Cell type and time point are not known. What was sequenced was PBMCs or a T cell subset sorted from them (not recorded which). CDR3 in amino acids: CASTLQITTGELFF. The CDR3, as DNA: TGCGCCAGCACCCTCCAGATAACTACCGGGGAGCTGTTTTTT.